This T cell receptor beta chain was found in a study of identical twins. Study conclusions and caveats: Insertions were fewer in abundant cord blood beta clonotypes, whereas memory repertoires showed none of this pattern.

All donors were healthy Caucasians. CDR3 length: 20 residues. V shed 1 base, J shed 3 bases, and the junction held 10 bases outside the gene matches. The germline CDR1 and CDR2 sequences are MGHRA and YSYEKL. A universal primer site arose from template switching, and cDNA bore unique molecular identifiers. TCRdb re-called the 5' RACE reads through MiXCR, storing one row per CDR3 protein. This table holds 280,000 or so distinct CDR3 sequences, about 8.1% found once. With respect to this clonotype: Antigen: not known.

These data are also associated with another study on yellow fever vaccine responses in identical twins. That source adds: Reported findings indicate that twins' vaccine T cell responses seemed partially convergent, partially personalized.

The chain couples TRBV4-1 to TRBJ2-2, with TRBD2 matching over 14 bases. Sequenced: memory (CD45RO+) T cells sorted from blood. This sequence was found in a woman in her late teens or twenties in good health. The CDR3 DNA follows: TGCGCCAGCAGCCAAGCCCTCGGACTAGCGGGGGGACCCTACACCGGGGAGCTGTTTTTT. This gives the protein CASSQALGLAGGPYTGELFF.